A single sample gave rise to the 18 T cell receptor beta chains below, sequenced in a study of blood T cell repertoires in COVID-19. Sequencing was performed with immunoSEQ multiplex PCR; in TCRdb, only in-frame clones are kept and a portion is missing. The sample includes about 140,000 clones, 85% to 90% of them seen just once. Sequencing was performed on peripheral blood. All receptors derive from a human donor in a cohort sampled during active COVID-19.

J is TRBJ2-2 and V is TRBV2; no firm D call. Trimming stripped 1 base from V and 5 bases from J, with 11 bases between. This CDR3 contains 15 residues. Germline assignment: CDR1 SNHLY and CDR2 FYNNEI. CDR3 nucleotides: TGTGCCAGCAGTGAAGTTCCGGCGGCAACCGGGGAGCTGTTTTTT. Amino acids: CASSEVPAATGELFF.

The CDR3 region is CASSLAGGPYNEQFF. The DNA for the CDR3 is TGTGCCAGCAGCTTAGCGGGGGGTCCCTACAATGAGCAGTTCTTC. The V and J genes are TRBV11-1 and TRBJ2-1; perhaps TRBD2 as D (6 bases). Trimming stripped 0 bases from V and 2 bases from J, with 8 bases between. The germline gives CDR1 SGHAT, CDR2 FQDESV (reference sequence). The CDR3 contains 15 residues.

The chain uses TRBV3-1 (or the pseudogene TRBV3-2) and TRBJ1-1, with a weak D call TRBD1 (5 bases). V lost 3 bases to trimming and J lost 1 base, with 9 bases between them. The CDR3 extends over 14 amino acids. Germline CDR1 is LGHDT and CDR2 is YNNKEL (reference sequence). CDR3 protein: CASSQEQENTEAFF. The CDR3 region has the DNA TGTGCCAGCAGCCAGGAACAGGAGAACACTGAAGCTTTCTTT.

The chain links TRBV5-1 to TRBJ1-4; D not resolved. CDR1 and CDR2 from the germline V gene are SGHRS and YFSETQ. This CDR3 spans 15 amino acids. Trimming removed 0 bases from V and 6 bases from J, with 12 bases in between. The DNA for the CDR3 is TGCGCCAGCAGCTTGGGGGGAGCTTCAGATGAAAAACTGTTTTTT. This gives the protein CASSLGGASDEKLFF. Together with reference TRBV5-1 and TRBJ1-4, the CDR3 gives the full variable domain: KAGVTQTPRYLIKTRGQQVTLSCSPISGHRSVSWYQQTPGQGLQFLFEYFSETQRNKGNFPGRFSGRQFSNSRSEMNVSTLELGDSALYLCASSLGGASDEKLFFGSGTQLSVL.

This chain joins TRBV5-1 and TRBJ2-3; possibly TRBD2 for D (6 bases). Trimming left V 0 bases short and J 12 bases short, with 11 bases between. CDR3 length: 12 residues. The germline V gene has CDR1 SGHRS and CDR2 YFSETQ. The DNA of the CDR3 is TGCGCCAGCAGCTTGGAGCAAGCGGGCCAGTATTTT. Its protein product is CASSLEQAGQYF.

The rearrangement uses TRBV7-3 and TRBJ2-1; 7 nucleotides match TRBD2. This CDR3 has 15 residues. Germline V CDR1 and CDR2: SGHTA, FQGTGA. V was clipped by 1 base and J by 6 bases; unmatched bases: 6. The CDR3, as DNA: TGTGCCAGCAGCTTAAGACTAGCCCCCCTCAATGAGCAGTTCTTC. Its protein is CASSLRLAPLNEQFF. The whole variable domain, filled in from reference TRBV7-3 and TRBJ2-1, reads GAGVSQTPSNKVTEKGKYVELRCDPISGHTALYWYRQSLGQGPEFLIYFQGTGAADDSGLPNDRFFAVRPEGSVSTLKIQRTERGDSAVYLCASSLRLAPLNEQFFGPGTRLTVL.

This chain uses TRBV5-1 with TRBJ1-2, with TRBD1 identical over 7 bases. CDR1 and CDR2 from the germline V gene are SGHRS and YFSETQ. The CDR3 totals 14 residues. The trim removed 1 base at V and 6 bases at J, leaving 6 bases unmatched. CDR3 nucleotide sequence: TGCGCCAGCAGCTTGTCCGGGACAGCAGATGGCTACACCTTC. Encoded protein: CASSLSGTADGYTF. Variable domain in full (rest from reference TRBV5-1 and TRBJ1-2): KAGVTQTPRYLIKTRGQQVTLSCSPISGHRSVSWYQQTPGQGLQFLFEYFSETQRNKGNFPGRFSGRQFSNSRSEMNVSTLELGDSALYLCASSLSGTADGYTFGSGTRLTVV.

This chain joins TRBV5-4 and TRBJ1-3; TRBD1 is a possible D gene (5 bases). V lost 4 bases and J lost 0, with 11 bases in between. The length of the CDR3 is 15 residues. Germline V CDR1 and CDR2: SGHNT, YYREEE (reference sequence). This chain's CDR3 is CASSPGGTSGNTIYF. The CDR3, as DNA: TGTGCCAGCAGCCCCGGGGGTACCTCTGGAAACACCATATATTTT.

V usage is TRBV2 and J usage is TRBJ2-1, with D possibly matching TRBD1 (5 bases). The CDR3 runs 14 residues. CDR1 is SNHLY, CDR2 FYNNEI, per germline. Deletions cut 2 bases from V and 6 bases from J, with 11 bases between. The CDR3 sequence is CASSETRVGNEQFF. CDR3 DNA: TGTGCCAGCAGTGAAACCAGGGTCGGCAATGAGCAGTTCTTC.

The rearrangement joins TRBV21-1 to TRBJ1-1; TRBD1 was called by the table and not checked on the DNA. TRBV21-1 is termed a pseudogene. This CDR3 is built from 13 residues. DNA for the CDR3: TGTGCCAGCAGGCACAGGGGGGGAACTGAAGCTTTCTTT. It is translated as CASRHRGGTEAFF.

This chain uses TRBV7-3 with TRBJ2-3; 11 bases line up with TRBD2. V lost 6 bases to trimming and J lost 1 base; unmatched junction nucleotides: 3. The length of the CDR3 is 15 residues. Germline lookup yields CDR1 SGHTA and CDR2 FQGTGA. The CDR3 sequence is CASRKGLAGTDTQYF. CDR3 in DNA: TGTGCCAGCAGGAAGGGACTAGCGGGCACAGATACGCAGTATTTT.

The chain is built from TRBV6-1 and TRBJ2-5, with TRBD2 matching 10 bases. The V gene's germline CDR1 is MNHNS and CDR2 SASEGT. This CDR3 has 15 amino acids. V was clipped by 3 bases and J by 5 bases; unmatched bases: 6. CDR3 coding DNA: TGTGCCAGCAGTGATTTAGCGGGAGGAGGGGAGACCCAGTACTTC. Its translation: CASSDLAGGGETQYF.

V and J are TRBV7-3 and TRBJ2-1, with TRBD2 matching 8 bases. Germline values: CDR1 SGHTA, CDR2 FQGTGA. This CDR3 has 20 amino acids. V was clipped by 2 bases and J by 1 base; unmatched bases: 16. In DNA form, the CDR3 reads TGTGCCAGCAGCTTACGTAGGACGGGAGGGCCTGAGGGGTCCTACAATGAGCAGTTCTTC. Amino acids: CASSLRRTGGPEGSYNEQFF.

V and J are TRBV11-1 and TRBJ2-7; 7 bases line up with TRBD1. The CDR3 extends over 15 amino acids. Per germline, CDR1 SGHAT and CDR2 FQDESV (reference sequence). V shed 2 bases and J 2 bases; nucleotides not matched to a gene: 6. CDR3 DNA: TGTGCCAGCAGCTTAATCAGGGGGTCAACCTACGAGCAGTACTTC. This sequence encodes CASSLIRGSTYEQYF.

This chain uses TRBV30 with TRBJ2-1; the match to TRBD1 covers 11 bases. The V gene end was trimmed by 3 bases and the J gene end by 8 bases; junction bases not matched to a gene: 6. CDR1 and CDR2 from the germline V gene are GTSNPN and SVGIG (reference sequence). CDR3 size: 14 residues. CDR3 loop: CAWSSGQGVDEQFF. The CDR3 DNA reads TGTGCCTGGAGCTCGGGACAGGGGGTCGATGAGCAGTTCTTC. Together with reference TRBV30 and TRBJ2-1, the CDR3 gives the full variable domain: SQTIHQWPATLVQPVGSPLSLECTVEGTSNPNLYWYRQAAGRGLQLLFYSVGIGQISSEVPQNLSASRPQDRQFILSSKKLLLSDSGFYLCAWSSGQGVDEQFFGPGTRLTVL.

The chain carries TRBV5-8 and TRBJ2-5, with 8 bases lining up with TRBD2. The CDR3 runs 16 residues. Germline V CDR1 and CDR2: SGHTS, YDEGEE. Trimming at V came to 4 bases and at J to 0 bases, leaving 8 bases not matched to a gene. The CDR3 spells CASSPARGGHQETQYF. The CDR3 coding sequence is TGTGCCAGCAGCCCCGCACGGGGGGGTCACCAAGAGACCCAGTACTTC. The full variable domain, its missing parts supplied by reference TRBV5-8 and TRBJ2-5, is EAGVTQSPTHLIKTRGQQATLRCSPISGHTSVYWYQQALGLGLQFLLWYDEGEERNRGNFPPRFSGRQFPNYSSELNVNALELEDSALYLCASSPARGGHQETQYFGPGTRLLVL.

This chain uses TRBV28 with TRBJ1-4, with D possibly being TRBD1 (5 bases). CDR1 MDHEN and CDR2 SYDVKM come from the germline V gene. The CDR3 contains 15 residues. V was shortened by 1 base and J by 7 bases, with 13 bases between the two germline ends. The CDR3 sequence: CASSLSQGGGEKLFF. CDR3 nucleotide sequence: TGTGCCAGCAGTTTATCGCAGGGCGGCGGTGAAAAACTGTTTTTT.

The count of this clone is one. The chain carries TRBV24-1 and TRBJ2-3, with 8 bases lining up with TRBD2. Looked up from germline, CDR1 is KGHDR and CDR2 is SFDVKD. The CDR3 runs to 16 residues. Trimming took 3 bases from V and 2 from J; bases not matched to a gene: 6. The DNA of the CDR3 is TGTGCCACCAGTGATCGTATAGCGGGGCCCACAGATACGCAGTATTTT. Residues: CATSDRIAGPTDTQYF.